The present entry profiles one TCR beta chain with its context. What it binds is not known. A second PCR of roughly 7 to 11 cycles used a sample-barcoded 5' primer and a J-beta primer mix. Each cDNA molecule received a tag from a template-switch adaptor that had 12 random nucleotides. TCRdb reprocessed the 5' RACE reads with MiXCR, giving one entry per CDR3 protein. The table lists hundreds of thousands of distinct CDR3 sequences, roughly 64% of them singletons. In germline, CDR1 is SGDLS, CDR2 YYNGEE. Trimming took off 1 base at V and 7 bases at J, with 13 bases between the two ends. The CDR3 has 14 amino acids. The data were obtained in a study of blood T cells in healthy people across ages. Whole-study context: Per two T cells, about one barcoded beta molecule was captured through template switching.

Findings and caveats of the study: Shifts in expanded clonotypes may have been confounded by donor CMV status, which was unknown.

The sequence derives from a young man in good health. Material: blood. The chain carries TRBV9 and TRBJ2-3, with D maybe TRBD2 (6 bases). The CDR3 sequence: CASSVRRDPYTQYF. The CDR3 bases are TGTGCCAGCAGCGTAAGGCGGGACCCATATACGCAGTATTTT.